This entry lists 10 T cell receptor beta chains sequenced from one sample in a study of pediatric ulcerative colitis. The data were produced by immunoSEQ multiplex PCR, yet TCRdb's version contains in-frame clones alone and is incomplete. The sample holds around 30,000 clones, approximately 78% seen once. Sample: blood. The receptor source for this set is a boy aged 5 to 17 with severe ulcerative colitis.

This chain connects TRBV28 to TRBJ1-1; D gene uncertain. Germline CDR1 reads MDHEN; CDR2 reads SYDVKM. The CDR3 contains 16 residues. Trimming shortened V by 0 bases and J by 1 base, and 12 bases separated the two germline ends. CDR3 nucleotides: TGTGCCAGCAGTTTATGGGTGGGTGGTACGAACACTGAAGCTTTCTTT. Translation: CASSLWVGGTNTEAFF.

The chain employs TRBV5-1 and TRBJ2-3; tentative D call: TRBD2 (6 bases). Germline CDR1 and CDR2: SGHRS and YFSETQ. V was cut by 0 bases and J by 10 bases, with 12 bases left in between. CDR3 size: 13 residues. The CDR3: CASSLGGEEAQYF. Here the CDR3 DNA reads TGCGCCAGCAGCTTGGGCGGGGAGGAGGCGCAGTATTTT.

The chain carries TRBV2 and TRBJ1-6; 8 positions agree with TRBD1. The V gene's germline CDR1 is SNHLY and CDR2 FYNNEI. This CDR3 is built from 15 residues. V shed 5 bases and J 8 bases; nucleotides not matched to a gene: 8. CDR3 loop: CASSLRTGWDSPLHF. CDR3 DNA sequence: TGTGCCAGCAGTCTAAGGACAGGGTGGGATTCACCCCTCCACTTT. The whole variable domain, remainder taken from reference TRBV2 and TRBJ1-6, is EPEVTQTPSHQVTQMGQEVILRCVPISNHLYFYWYRQILGQKVEFLVSFYNNEISEKSEIFDDQFSVERPDGSNFTLKIRSTKLEDSAMYFCASSLRTGWDSPLHFGNGTRLTVT.

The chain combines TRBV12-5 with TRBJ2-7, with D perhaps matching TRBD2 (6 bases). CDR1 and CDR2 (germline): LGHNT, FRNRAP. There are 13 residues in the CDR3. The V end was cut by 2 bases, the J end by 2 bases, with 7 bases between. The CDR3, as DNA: TGTGCTAGTGGTTTGCCGGGGGCCTACGAGCAGTACTTC. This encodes CASGLPGAYEQYF.

The CDR3 coding sequence is TGTGCCAGCAGTGGAGGGGGGGGGCTGAGGGGTGAAGCTTTCTTT. Encoded protein: CASSGGGGLRGEAFF. V and J are TRBV27 and TRBJ1-1, with D perhaps TRBD1 (6 bases). The CDR3 runs to 15 residues. V shed 5 bases and J shed 7 bases, with 20 bases lying between them. Germline V gives CDR1 MNHEY, CDR2 SMNVEV (reference sequence).

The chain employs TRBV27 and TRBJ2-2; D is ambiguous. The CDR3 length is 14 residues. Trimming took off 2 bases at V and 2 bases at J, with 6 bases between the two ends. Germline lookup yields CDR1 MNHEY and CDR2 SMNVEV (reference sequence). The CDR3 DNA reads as TGTGCCAGCAGTTTAACCAGAAACACCGGGGAGCTGTTTTTT. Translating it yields CASSLTRNTGELFF.

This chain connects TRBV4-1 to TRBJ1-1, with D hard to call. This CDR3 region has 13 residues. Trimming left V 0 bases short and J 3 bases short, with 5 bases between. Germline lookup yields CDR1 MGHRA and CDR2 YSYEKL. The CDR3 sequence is CASSQDRDTEAFF. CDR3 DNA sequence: TGCGCCAGCAGCCAAGATAGGGACACTGAAGCTTTCTTT.

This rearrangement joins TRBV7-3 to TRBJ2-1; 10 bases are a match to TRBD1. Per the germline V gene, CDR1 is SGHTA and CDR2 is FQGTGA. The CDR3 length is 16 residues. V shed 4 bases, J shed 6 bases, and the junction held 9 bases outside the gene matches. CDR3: CASSSSGTGVFNEQFF. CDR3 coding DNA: TGTGCCAGCAGCTCCTCCGGGACAGGGGTCTTCAATGAGCAGTTCTTC.

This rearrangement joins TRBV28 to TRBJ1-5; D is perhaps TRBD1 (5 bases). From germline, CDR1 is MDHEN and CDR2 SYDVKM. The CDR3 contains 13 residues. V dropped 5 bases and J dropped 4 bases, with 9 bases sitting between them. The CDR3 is CASSRQGNQPQHF. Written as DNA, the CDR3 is TGTGCCAGCAGTCGGCAGGGTAATCAGCCCCAGCATTTT.

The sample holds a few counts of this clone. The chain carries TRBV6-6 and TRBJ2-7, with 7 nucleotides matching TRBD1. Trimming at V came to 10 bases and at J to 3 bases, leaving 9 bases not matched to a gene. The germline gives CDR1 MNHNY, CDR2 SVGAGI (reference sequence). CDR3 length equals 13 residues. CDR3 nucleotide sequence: TGTGCCACCTTGAGACAGGGCGACTACGAGCAGTACTTC. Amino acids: CATLRQGDYEQYF.